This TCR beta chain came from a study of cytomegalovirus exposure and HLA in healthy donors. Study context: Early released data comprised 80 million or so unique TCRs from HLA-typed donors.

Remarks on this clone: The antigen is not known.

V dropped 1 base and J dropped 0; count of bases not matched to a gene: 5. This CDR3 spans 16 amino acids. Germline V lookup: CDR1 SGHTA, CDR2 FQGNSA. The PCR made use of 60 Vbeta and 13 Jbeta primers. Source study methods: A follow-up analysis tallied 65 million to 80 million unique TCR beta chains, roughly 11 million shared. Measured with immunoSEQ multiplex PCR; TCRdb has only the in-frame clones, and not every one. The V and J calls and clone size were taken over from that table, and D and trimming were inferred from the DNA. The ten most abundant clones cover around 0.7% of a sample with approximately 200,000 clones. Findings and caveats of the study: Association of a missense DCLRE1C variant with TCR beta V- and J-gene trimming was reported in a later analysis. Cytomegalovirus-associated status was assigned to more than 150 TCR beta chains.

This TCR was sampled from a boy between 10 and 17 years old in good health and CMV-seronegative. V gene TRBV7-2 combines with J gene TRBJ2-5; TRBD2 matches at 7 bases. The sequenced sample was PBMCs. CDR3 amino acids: CASSLVGTKYQETQYF. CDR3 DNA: TGTGCCAGCAGCTTAGTTGGGACTAAGTACCAAGAGACCCAGTACTTC.